This record concerns one TCR beta chain sequence. As handled by the study authors: Estimated nucleated cell counts came from reference gene primer amplification. Assay: immunoSEQ multiplex PCR; the TCRdb copy retains only in-frame clones and omits some. V and J calls and clone size are as listed in that table; D and trimming were resolved from the DNA. The repertoire holds some 260,000 clones, with 85% to 90% as singletons. V shed 4 bases and J 7 bases; nucleotides not matched to a gene: 19. This CDR3 is 19 amino acids long. In germline, CDR1 is LGHDT, CDR2 YNNKEL (reference sequence). The sample comes from a study of blood T cell repertoires in COVID-19. Study in general: The origin of the acute and convalescent COVID-19 samples was the United States, Italy and Spain. From T cells, B-cell-depleted T cells, or PBMCs came the material, which was cDNA or gDNA.

The rearrangement links TRBV3-1 (or the pseudogene TRBV3-2) to TRBJ2-1; 10 nucleotides align to TRBD1. The receptor's source is a woman aged 40 to 49 who had recovered from COVID-19. What was sequenced was peripheral blood. The CDR3 nucleotides read TGTGCCAGCAGCCCCGGGACAGGGGCTGGGCGTGCTACGGGGAATGAGCAGTTCTTC. Encoded protein: CASSPGTGAGRATGNEQFF.